These T cell receptor beta chains were read from a single sample in a study of patients and donors after allogeneic stem cell transplantation. A single record per CDR3 protein comes from TCRdb applying MiXCR to the RT-PCR reads. The data show hundreds of thousands of distinct CDR3 sequences, more than 15% seen once. The sample consisted of blood, either unsorted or a sorted T cell fraction (not recorded which). The receptors here all came from a human donor who was either an allogeneic HSCT recipient or a stem cell or donor lymphocyte infusion donor (not recorded which). It is not recorded whose cells these are; they may come from a transplant donor. The CDR3 runs from the conserved cysteine through the conserved F or W. D genes are given only for firm matches. Not all rows give a size; the values are once, few, many and, for expanded clones, a class.

V gene	J gene	clone size	D gene	CDR3 DNA	CDR3 protein
TRBV27	TRBJ2-5	NA	TRBD2	TGTGCCAGCAGTTTTAGAGCGGGAGGCGAGACCCAGTACTTC	CASSFRAGGETQYF
TRBV12-3/TRBV12-4	TRBJ2-5	many	NA	TGTGCCAGCAGCCAGGGTTACGGCCAAGAGACCCAGTACTTC	CASSQGYGQETQYF
TRBV7-9	TRBJ1-1	few	TRBD1	TGTGCCAGCAGCATGGGTCCCGGGACAGTTTTGAACACTGAAGCTTTCTTT	CASSMGPGTVLNTEAFF
TRBV7-3	TRBJ2-7	few	NA	TGTGCCAGCAGCCACGGGACTCCCGTCGTCTACGAGCAGTACTTC	CASSHGTPVVYEQYF
TRBV7-2	TRBJ1-5	NA	NA	TGTGCCAGCAGCTTAGTGGATCAGCCCCAGCATTTT	CASSLVDQPQHF
TRBV6-5	TRBJ2-3	few	NA	TGTGCCAGCAGTTTCGGCGCGGGTACAGATACGCAGTATTTT	CASSFGAGTDTQYF
TRBV10-3	TRBJ2-1	NA	NA	TGTGCCATCAGTGGCCCCCCGCCTAGCTCCTACAATGAGCAGTTCTTC	CAISGPPPSSYNEQFF
TRBV6-1	TRBJ2-7	NA	TRBD1	TGTGCCAGCAGCGACAGGGGCGCCCACTACGAGCAGTACTTC	CASSDRGAHYEQYF
TRBV6-1	TRBJ1-6	few	NA	TGTGCCACCACACAGGGTGAGAGATCACCCCTCCACTTT	CATTQGERSPLHF
TRBV7-9	TRBJ1-4	few	NA	TGTGCCAGCAGCTCACGACGGCCAGGGGCTAATGAAAAACTGTTTTTT	CASSSRRPGANEKLFF
TRBV10-3	TRBJ2-7	few	TRBD1	TGTGCCATCAGTGAAAGGACAGGGGGCTTTGGCGAGCAGTACTTC	CAISERTGGFGEQYF
TRBV2	TRBJ2-2	NA	NA	TGTGCCAGCAGAGCTTATCGGGGCCGGGCCGGGGAGCTGTTTTTT	CASRAYRGRAGELFF
TRBV27	TRBJ2-7	NA	NA	TGTGCCAGCAGTTTAATGGGTCACGAGCAGTACTTC	CASSLMGHEQYF
TRBV4-1	TRBJ2-1	few	TRBD1	TGCGCCAGCAGCCAAGTGCTTTCGGACAGGGATGAGCAGTTCTTC	CASSQVLSDRDEQFF
TRBV19	TRBJ2-1	NA	TRBD2	TGTGCCAGTAGTGAGCGGGGGGCGGGGAATGAGCAGTTCTTC	CASSERGAGNEQFF
TRBV20-1	TRBJ2-2	few	NA	TGCAGTGCCTTCACGGGGTCTGACACCGGGGAGCTGTTTTTT	CSAFTGSDTGELFF
TRBV18	TRBJ1-5	few	TRBD1	TGTGCCAGCTCACCTGAGGGACAGTCAAGAAATCAGCCCCAGCATTTT	CASSPEGQSRNQPQHF